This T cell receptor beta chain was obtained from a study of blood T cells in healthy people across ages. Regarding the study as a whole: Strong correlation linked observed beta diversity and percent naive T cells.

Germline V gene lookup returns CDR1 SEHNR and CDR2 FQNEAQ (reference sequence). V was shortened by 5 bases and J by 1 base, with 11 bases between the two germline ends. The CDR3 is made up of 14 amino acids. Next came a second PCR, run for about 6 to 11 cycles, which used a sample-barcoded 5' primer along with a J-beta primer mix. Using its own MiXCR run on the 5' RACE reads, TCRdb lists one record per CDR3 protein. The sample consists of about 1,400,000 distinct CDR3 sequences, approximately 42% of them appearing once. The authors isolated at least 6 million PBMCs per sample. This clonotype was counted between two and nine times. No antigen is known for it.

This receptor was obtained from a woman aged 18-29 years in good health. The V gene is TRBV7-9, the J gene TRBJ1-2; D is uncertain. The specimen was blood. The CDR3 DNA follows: TGTGCCAGCAGCGAAGCTGCGCTTAACTATGGCTACACCTTC. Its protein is CASSEAALNYGYTF.